One sample yielded the 16 T cell receptor beta chains listed below, sequenced in a study of blood T cell repertoires in COVID-19. Here immunoSEQ multiplex PCR was the method, and the copy in TCRdb shows in-frame clones only, minus some. The repertoire has 120,000 to 150,000 clones, approximately 80% of them found once; the top ten carry approximately 12%. Sequences were obtained from peripheral blood. All receptors come from a man in his 60s with active or convalescent COVID-19.

The J gene is TRBJ2-4, the V gene TRBV7-2, with 9 bases matching TRBD1. From germline, CDR1 is SGHTA and CDR2 FQGNSA. The CDR3 is 13 amino acids. The V and J ends lost 8 bases and 7 bases, in that order; junction bases with no gene match: 6. CDR3 DNA: TGTGCCAGCTCCTGGGACAGGGTCAACATTCAGTACTTC. It is translated as CASSWDRVNIQYF.

The V gene is TRBV28, the J gene TRBJ1-2; possible D gene TRBD1, 6 bases. Germline V gene sequence: CDR1 MDHEN, CDR2 SYDVKM. V was shortened by 6 bases and J by 0 bases, with 11 bases between the two germline ends. The CDR3 runs to 14 residues. CDR3 region: CASSLQGPNYGYTF. The CDR3 DNA follows: TGTGCCAGCAGCCTACAGGGACCTAACTATGGCTACACCTTC.

V is TRBV5-1 and J is TRBJ2-5, with a possible D match to TRBD2 (5 bases). The CDR3 contains 14 residues. Per the germline V gene, CDR1 is SGHRS and CDR2 is YFSETQ. Trimming pared 0 bases from V and 4 bases from J, leaving 10 bases between. CDR3 region: CASSLGRAGETQYF. DNA of the CDR3: TGCGCCAGCAGCTTGGGGCGGGCGGGAGAGACCCAGTACTTC.

This clone occurred once. V gene TRBV6-4 combines with J gene TRBJ1-1; a possible D gene is TRBD1 (6 bases). Trimming took off 6 bases at V and 2 bases at J, with 22 bases between the two ends. Germline CDR1 MRHNA, CDR2 SNTAGT. The CDR3 contains 17 residues. The CDR3 coding sequence is TGTGCCAGCAGCCCCCGAGGGGGGGGCGCGTCTAACACTGAAGCTTTCTTT. Amino acid sequence: CASSPRGGGASNTEAFF.

To note about this clone: One end of the junction varies from germline; a read error may be responsible. This chain joins TRBV7-3 and TRBJ1-4, with D perhaps matching TRBD1 (5 bases). Germline values: CDR1 SGHTA, CDR2 FQGTGA. There are 15 residues in the CDR3. The CDR3, as DNA: TGTGCCAGCAGCCTAACTGGTGACAGTAATGAAAAACTGTTTTTT. This translates into CASSLTGDSNEKLFF.

This sequence joins TRBV28 and TRBJ2-2, with 8 bases lining up with TRBD2. The CDR3 length is 16 residues. V dropped 5 bases and J dropped 5; count of bases not matched to a gene: 10. The V gene's germline CDR1 is MDHEN and CDR2 SYDVKM. The CDR3 reads CASSINGGRRTGELFF. The CDR3 DNA is TGTGCCAGCAGTATAAATGGCGGGAGGCGGACCGGGGAGCTGTTTTTT.

The chain combines TRBV19 with TRBJ1-4; 10 bases are a match to TRBD1. The CDR3 is 16 amino acids. V lost 6 bases and J lost 6; bases outside the gene matches: 10. Looked up from germline, CDR1 is LNHDA and CDR2 is SQIVND (reference sequence). CDR3 loop: CASRAQRGQGHEKLFF. CDR3 nucleotides: TGTGCCAGTAGGGCCCAGAGGGGACAGGGGCATGAAAAACTGTTTTTT. The whole variable domain, remainder taken from reference TRBV19 and TRBJ1-4, is DGGITQSPKYLFRKEGQNVTLSCEQNLNHDAMYWYRQDPGQGLRLIYYSQIVNDFQKGDIAEGYSVSREKKESFPLTVTSAQKNPTAFYLCASRAQRGQGHEKLFFGSGTQLSVL.

The chain is built from TRBV29-1 and TRBJ1-1; D is possibly TRBD1 (6 bases). CDR1 is SQVTM and CDR2 is ANQGSEA in the germline V gene. V lost 5 bases and J 14 bases, leaving 21 bases between the germline ends. This CDR3 comprises 12 residues. Written as DNA, the CDR3 is TGCAGCGTTCACACCCCAAGGGACAAGGAATTCTTT. Protein: CSVHTPRDKEFF.

The chain is built from TRBV11-2 and TRBJ2-1; maybe TRBD2 (5 bases). V lost 3 bases and J 2 bases, leaving 11 bases between the germline ends. The CDR3 has 15 amino acids. Germline V lookup: CDR1 SGHAT, CDR2 FQNNGV. The CDR3 nucleotides are TGTGCCAGCAGCTTGAGTAGCGCCACCTACAATGAGCAGTTCTTC. It is translated as CASSLSSATYNEQFF. Using reference TRBV11-2 and TRBJ2-1 for the parts outside the CDR3, the full variable domain is EAGVAQSPRYKIIEKRQSVAFWCNPISGHATLYWYQQILGQGPKLLIQFQNNGVVDDSQLPKDRFSAERLKGVDSTLKIQPAKLEDSAVYLCASSLSSATYNEQFFGPGTRLTVL.

The chain links TRBV18 to TRBJ2-7; the D gene is possibly TRBD1 (6 bases). Trimming removed 2 bases from V and 1 base from J, with 6 bases in between. CDR1 is KGHSH, CDR2 LQKENI, per germline. This CDR3 has 13 residues. The CDR3: CASSPTGSYEQYF. CDR3 DNA: TGTGCCAGCTCACCAACAGGGTCCTACGAGCAGTACTTC.

J is TRBJ2-7 and V is TRBV7-3; unclear D gene. The CDR3 has 13 residues. CDR1 SGHTA and CDR2 FQGTGA come from the germline V gene. Trimming took 5 bases from V and 3 from J, leaving 11 bases between them. Here the CDR3 DNA reads TGTGCCAGCAGCAGCACGGGTGGCTACGAGCAGTACTTC. It specifies CASSSTGGYEQYF.

In this sample, this clone turned up a few times. The germline gene is not matched at one end of the junction; a read error may be the cause. V gene TRBV4-1 combines with J gene TRBJ2-7; 7 nucleotides align to TRBD1. Germline V gene data show CDR1 as MGHRA and CDR2 as YSYEKL. The CDR3 length is 13 residues. The CDR3 bases are TGCGCCAGCAGCCAAGATAGAAGGGGGCGATTCCTATTC. Protein: CASSQDRRGRFLF.

In its sample, this clone was seen once. This rearrangement joins TRBV3-1 (or the pseudogene TRBV3-2) to TRBJ2-7; TRBD1 aligns across 7 bases. The germline V gene has CDR1 LGHDT and CDR2 YNNKEL (reference sequence). The V and J ends lost 3 bases and 5 bases, in that order; junction bases with no gene match: 7. The CDR3 has 14 residues. Here the CDR3 reads CASSHNRGSDEQYF. CDR3 nucleotides: TGTGCCAGCAGCCACAACAGGGGTTCGGACGAGCAGTACTTC.

The rearrangement uses TRBV28 and TRBJ2-7, with D possibly TRBD1 on 6 matching bases. V was trimmed by 8 bases and J by 1 base, leaving 18 bases between them. There are 15 residues in the CDR3. Per germline, CDR1 MDHEN and CDR2 SYDVKM. The CDR3 loop is CASLEWGQPSYEQYF. CDR3 in DNA: TGTGCCAGCTTGGAATGGGGGCAGCCGTCCTACGAGCAGTACTTC.

To note about this clone: This sample also contains other DNA sequences that code for the same CDR3. This rearrangement joins TRBV2 to TRBJ1-2; D may be TRBD1 (6 bases). This CDR3 is built from 13 residues. Trimming shortened V by 2 bases and J by 8 bases, and 12 bases separated the two germline ends. Per the germline V gene, CDR1 is SNHLY and CDR2 is FYNNEI. The DNA of the CDR3 is TGTGCCAGCAGTGAACAGGCAGGGGTAGGCTACACCTTC. Amino acids: CASSEQAGVGYTF.

This sequence joins TRBV27 and TRBJ1-1; possibly TRBD1 for D (5 bases). Between the trimmed V and J ends, which lost 4 bases and 2 bases, there was a span of 11 bases. Germline V gene data show CDR1 as MNHEY and CDR2 as SMNVEV (reference sequence). The CDR3 totals 14 residues. CDR3 DNA sequence: TGTGCCAGCAGTTCTGGGACTCTAAACACTGAAGCTTTCTTT. It is translated as CASSSGTLNTEAFF.